Below are 20 T cell receptor beta chains sequenced from a single sample in a study of T cells after yellow fever vaccination. TCRdb fed the 5' RACE reads into MiXCR, producing one record per CDR3 protein. The data hold under 400,000 distinct CDR3 sequences, with 11% observed a single time. This specimen consisted of PBMCs, obtained on the day of the first yellow fever vaccination. These receptors were taken from a man aged 18 to 29 who received the YFV17D yellow fever vaccine.

The rearrangement uses TRBV5-1 and TRBJ1-6; D gene uncertain. V was clipped by 0 bases and J by 7 bases, with 5 bases between them. CDR3 size: 13 residues. Germline-derived CDR1 and CDR2 are SGHRS and YFSETQ. The CDR3 sequence: CASSLAGNSPLHF. CDR3 nucleotide sequence: TGCGCCAGCAGCTTGGCCGGGAATTCACCCCTCCACTTT.

This clonotype was detected a few times. The V call is TRBV5-5, the J call TRBJ2-3; D is unresolved. Trimming cost V 6 bases and J 7 bases, with 18 bases left between them. The germline V gene encodes CDR1 SGHKS and CDR2 YYEKEE (reference sequence). This CDR3 has 14 amino acids. DNA for the CDR3: TGTGCCAGCATCCTCTATTCCGGGCCCTATACGCAGTATTTT. As protein: CASILYSGPYTQYF. Looking up the rest from reference TRBV5-5 and TRBJ2-3 gives the full variable domain: DAGVTQSPTHLIKTRGQQVTLRCSPISGHKSVSWYQQVLGQGPQFIFQYYEKEERGRGNFPDRFSARQFPNYSSELNVNALLLGDSALYLCASILYSGPYTQYFGPGTRLTVL.

This sequence joins TRBV20-1 and TRBJ1-5; D is unclear. The CDR3 spans 14 residues. With 5 bases removed from V and 10 bases from J, the gap between germline ends came to 21 bases. Germline-derived CDR1 and CDR2 are DFQATT and SNEGSKA (reference sequence). CDR3 in DNA: TGCAGTGCTTCCGACCGGGCTCCGCTCGGACCCCAGCATTTT. Encoded protein: CSASDRAPLGPQHF.

The chain combines TRBV3-1 with TRBJ1-3; D perhaps matches TRBD1 (5 bases). V gave up 7 bases and J gave up 1 base, with 11 bases separating them. There are 14 residues in the CDR3. In germline, CDR1 is LGHDT, CDR2 YNNKEL (reference sequence). CDR3: CASTRGSSGNTIYF. The CDR3 coding sequence is TGTGCCAGCACCCGGGGCTCGTCTGGAAACACCATATATTTT.

This clonotype was seen at least ten times. The V and J genes are TRBV7-2 and TRBJ1-1, with 7 bases matching TRBD1. CDR1 SGHTA and CDR2 FQGNSA come from the germline V gene. The CDR3 covers 15 residues. V dropped 4 bases and J dropped 3; count of bases not matched to a gene: 8. The CDR3 nucleotides are TGTGCCAGCAGCTCGCAGGGGGGCGCGGACACTGAAGCTTTCTTT. Residues: CASSSQGGADTEAFF. Complete variable domain (other parts from reference TRBV7-2 and TRBJ1-1): GAGVSQSPSNKVTEKGKDVELRCDPISGHTALYWYRQSLGQGLEFLIYFQGNSAPDKSGLPSDRFSAERTGGSVSTLTIQRTQQEDSAVYLCASSSQGGADTEAFFGQGTRLTVV.

The chain combines TRBV29-1 with TRBJ2-3; tentatively, D is TRBD1 or TRBD2 (5 bases each). CDR1 and CDR2 (germline): SQVTM, ANQGSEA. This CDR3 comprises 17 residues. Trimming took off 3 bases at V and 4 bases at J, with 23 bases between the two ends. CDR3 amino acids: CSVDVGTDSKFADTQYF. The CDR3 bases are TGCAGCGTTGACGTGGGGACCGATAGTAAATTCGCAGATACGCAGTATTTT.

The table lists this clonotype with many counts. The genes are TRBV6-5 and TRBJ1-1, with D maybe TRBD1 (5 bases). CDR1 MNHEY and CDR2 SVGAGI come from the germline V gene. This CDR3 region has 14 residues. V dropped 2 bases and J dropped 3 bases, with 10 bases sitting between them. CDR3 region: CASSYRTRDTEAFF. The CDR3 coding sequence is TGTGCCAGCAGTTACCGGACCAGGGACACTGAAGCTTTCTTT.

This clonotype was seen more than once but under ten times. The CDR3 reads CASSVTGSSPLHF. In nucleotides, the CDR3 is TGTGCCAGCAGCGTGACAGGGTCTTCACCCCTCCACTTT. This chain links TRBV6-1 with TRBJ1-6, with 7 nucleotides matching TRBD1. Losses at the gene ends were 6 bases for V and 9 bases for J; bases not matched to a gene: 5. The CDR3 covers 13 residues. Germline loops: CDR1 MNHNS, CDR2 SASEGT.

This clonotype was seen a few times. This chain links TRBV5-1 with TRBJ1-3; D unresolved. V was clipped by 0 bases and J by 0 bases, with 7 bases between them. This CDR3 has 15 residues. CDR1 is SGHRS, CDR2 YFSETQ, per germline. In nucleotides, the CDR3 is TGCGCCAGCAGCTTGGGCGTCCTCTCTGGAAACACCATATATTTT. As protein: CASSLGVLSGNTIYF.

This sequence joins TRBV6-6 and TRBJ2-1, with D possibly being TRBD1 (5 bases). Per the germline V gene, CDR1 is MNHNY and CDR2 is SVGAGI (reference sequence). Trimming pared 6 bases from V and 8 bases from J, leaving 8 bases between. There are 11 residues in the CDR3. The CDR3 protein is CASRAGHEQFF. The CDR3 nucleotides read TGTGCCAGCAGGGCAGGGCATGAGCAGTTCTTC.

The chain uses TRBV18 and TRBJ2-6; D is possibly TRBD2 (6 bases). Trimming pared 2 bases from V and 2 bases from J, leaving 10 bases between. The CDR3 runs 16 residues. The germline gives CDR1 KGHSH, CDR2 LQKENI. CDR3 nucleotide sequence: TGTGCCAGCTCACCAGTCGGGGAGGCTGGGGCCAACGTCCTGACTTTC. Protein sequence: CASSPVGEAGANVLTF.

This chain uses TRBV11-2 with TRBJ1-5, with 7 nucleotides matching TRBD1. Germline CDR1 and CDR2: SGHAT and FQNNGV. With 4 bases clipped from V and 0 bases from J, the junction kept 9 bases outside the gene matches. The CDR3 loop spans 17 amino acids. In DNA, the CDR3 is TGTGCCAGCAGCTGTTTCCGGGACAGATTTAGCAATCAGCCCCAGCATTTT. As protein: CASSCFRDRFSNQPQHF.

The CDR3 loop reads CASRSGGFSGDEQFF. CDR3 nucleotide sequence: TGTGCCAGCCGTAGCGGGGGGTTCTCCGGGGATGAGCAGTTCTTC. V is TRBV6-2 or TRBV6-3 and J is TRBJ2-1, with TRBD2 matching over 10 bases. This CDR3 comprises 15 residues. Germline assignment: CDR1 MNHEY and CDR2 SVGEGT. Unmatched junction bases numbered 12, after V lost 8 bases and J lost 8 bases.

The chain employs TRBV20-1 and TRBJ2-2; D is undetermined. The CDR3 totals 14 residues. Trimming shortened V by 0 bases and J by 4 bases, and 9 bases separated the two germline ends. CDR1 and CDR2 (germline): DFQATT, SNEGSKA (reference sequence). The CDR3 here is CSARDQHGTGELFF. The CDR3 coding sequence is TGCAGTGCTAGAGATCAGCATGGCACCGGGGAGCTGTTTTTT.

The CDR3 bases are TGTGCCAGCAGCCAAGAACTGGGCGCTGGCCTCCACTTT. Amino acids: CASSQELGAGLHF. This rearrangement joins TRBV3-1 to TRBJ1-6; D call uncertain. Germline lookup yields CDR1 LGHDT and CDR2 YNNKEL (reference sequence). Between the trimmed V and J ends, which lost 0 bases and 15 bases, there was a span of 12 bases. This CDR3 has 13 amino acids.

The sample holds a few counts of this clonotype. The chain has TRBV6-5 and TRBJ2-5; D remains ambiguous. The CDR3 is 14 amino acids. The ends were cut back, 0 bases at V and 3 bases at J, with 8 bases in the middle. Per germline, CDR1 MNHEY and CDR2 SVGAGI. CDR3 region: CASSYSSAKETQYF. As DNA, the CDR3 is TGTGCCAGCAGTTACTCGAGCGCAAAAGAGACCCAGTACTTC.

The chain carries TRBV20-1 and TRBJ1-1, with a possible D match to TRBD1 (6 bases). The CDR3 consists of 12 residues. Germline CDR1 DFQATT, CDR2 SNEGSKA (reference sequence). Trimming shortened V by 4 bases and J by 5 bases, and 11 bases separated the two germline ends. The CDR3 DNA sequence: TGCAGTGCTAAGGGGGGGAGGACTGAAGCTTTCTTT. Translating it yields CSAKGGRTEAFF.

This clonotype was observed at least ten times. The chain couples TRBV7-3 to TRBJ2-2; maybe TRBD2 (5 bases). This CDR3 is built from 15 residues. Trimming stripped 4 bases from V and 6 bases from J, with 15 bases between. Germline assignment: CDR1 SGHTA and CDR2 FQGTGA. The DNA for the CDR3 is TGTGCCAGCAGCTATAGGCCGGCTAGCCCCGGGGAGCTGTTTTTT. It translates to CASSYRPASPGELFF.

This clonotype has ten or more counts. The chain employs TRBV7-2 and TRBJ2-1; tentative D call: TRBD2 (6 bases). Trimming took off 0 bases at V and 4 bases at J, with 16 bases between the two ends. CDR3 length: 17 amino acids. Germline V gene sequence: CDR1 SGHTA, CDR2 FQGNSA. DNA for the CDR3: TGTGCCAGCAGCTTAGCGATTGGAGGGGCAGGGTACAATGAGCAGTTCTTC. Translation: CASSLAIGGAGYNEQFF.

This clonotype turned up a few times. The V call is TRBV6-1, the J call TRBJ1-5; 9 nucleotides line up with TRBD1. V was pared by 6 bases and J by 3 bases, with 6 bases of the junction left unmatched. Germline V gene sequence: CDR1 MNHNS, CDR2 SASEGT. The CDR3 length is 15 residues. The DNA of the CDR3 is TGTGCCAGCAGGGACCGGGACAGGGACAATCAGCCCCAGCATTTT. Amino acid sequence: CASRDRDRDNQPQHF.